The clone carrying this T cell receptor beta chain was counted a few times. These data are taken from a study of T-cell reconstitution after alpha-beta-depleted transplantation in children. The library targeted TCRbeta and was prepared with unique molecular identifiers. Each CDR3 protein gets one entry after TCRdb re-called the PCR reads with MiXCR. Of about 360,000 distinct CDR3 sequences in the sample, 10% to 15% are singletons; the top ten hold about 3.9%. Germline-derived CDR1 and CDR2 are SGHAT and FQNNGV. The CDR3 runs to 13 residues. V lost 4 bases to trimming and J lost 6 bases, with 12 bases between them.

Sequences were derived from PBMCs, sampled from the stem cell graft. The J gene is TRBJ1-2, the V gene TRBV11-2; a possible D gene is TRBD1 (5 bases). The receptor was isolated from a human donor who donated a stem cell graft to a child with Fanconi anemia. CDR3 amino acids: CASSSGQGHGYTF. CDR3 nucleotides: TGTGCCAGCAGCTCTGGGCAGGGCCATGGCTACACCTTC.